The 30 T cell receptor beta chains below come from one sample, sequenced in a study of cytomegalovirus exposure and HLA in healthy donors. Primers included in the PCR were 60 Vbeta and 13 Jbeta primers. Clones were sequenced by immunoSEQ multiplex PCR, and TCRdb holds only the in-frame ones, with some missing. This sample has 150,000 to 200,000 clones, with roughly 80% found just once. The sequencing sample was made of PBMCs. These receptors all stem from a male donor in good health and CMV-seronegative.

CDR3 in DNA: TGTGCCAGTAGTATCCACAGCGGACCTTTAAGGGAGCAGTACTTC. Amino acids: CASSIHSGPLREQYF. This chain links TRBV19 with TRBJ2-7; perhaps TRBD2 as D (5 bases). The germline gives CDR1 LNHDA, CDR2 SQIVND (reference sequence). This CDR3 spans 15 amino acids. V lost 3 bases and J lost 7, with 19 bases in between.

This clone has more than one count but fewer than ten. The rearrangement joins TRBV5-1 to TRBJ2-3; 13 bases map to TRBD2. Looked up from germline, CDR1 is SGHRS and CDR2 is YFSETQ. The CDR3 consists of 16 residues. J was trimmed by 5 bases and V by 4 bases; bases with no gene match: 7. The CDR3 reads CASSPGLAGAGDTQYF. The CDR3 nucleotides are TGCGCCAGCAGCCCCGGACTAGCGGGGGCGGGAGATACGCAGTATTTT. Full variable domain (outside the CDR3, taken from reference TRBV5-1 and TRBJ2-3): KAGVTQTPRYLIKTRGQQVTLSCSPISGHRSVSWYQQTPGQGLQFLFEYFSETQRNKGNFPGRFSGRQFSNSRSEMNVSTLELGDSALYLCASSPGLAGAGDTQYFGPGTRLTVL.

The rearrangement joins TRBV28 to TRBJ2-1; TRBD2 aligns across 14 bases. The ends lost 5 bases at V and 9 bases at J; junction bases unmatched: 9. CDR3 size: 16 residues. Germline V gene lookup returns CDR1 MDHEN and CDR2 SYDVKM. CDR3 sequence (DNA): TGTGCCAGCAGTCCCGGGACTAGCGGGAGAGTAGGTGAGCAGTTCTTC. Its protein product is CASSPGTSGRVGEQFF.

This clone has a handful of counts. CDR3 sequence reads: CASSILGGPDTQYF. For the CDR3, the DNA is TGTGCCAGCAGCATCCTCGGAGGCCCAGATACGCAGTATTTT. The rearrangement uses TRBV9 and TRBJ2-3, with TRBD2 as a possible D gene (5 bases). V lost 4 bases to trimming and J lost 4 bases, with 13 bases between them. The CDR3 has 14 amino acids. Germline V gene sequence: CDR1 SGDLS, CDR2 YYNGEE.

This CDR3 reads CASSPTGVDEQYF. CDR3 in DNA: TGTGCCAGCTCACCGACAGGGGTCGACGAGCAGTACTTC. The chain employs TRBV18 and TRBJ2-7; 8 nucleotides align to TRBD1. V lost 3 bases, J lost 5 bases, and 3 bases stayed unmatched. The germline gives CDR1 KGHSH, CDR2 LQKENI. There are 13 residues in the CDR3.

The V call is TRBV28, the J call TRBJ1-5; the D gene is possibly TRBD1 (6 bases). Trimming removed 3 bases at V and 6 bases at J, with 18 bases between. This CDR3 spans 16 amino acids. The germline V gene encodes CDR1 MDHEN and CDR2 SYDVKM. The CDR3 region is CASSFNSQGKGQPQHF. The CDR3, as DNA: TGTGCCAGCAGTTTCAATTCACAGGGAAAGGGTCAGCCCCAGCATTTT.

The CDR3: CAWSASETQYF. The CDR3 DNA reads TGTGCCTGGAGTGCATCCGAGACCCAGTACTTC. The chain joins TRBV30 to TRBJ2-5; no clear D gene. The CDR3 consists of 11 residues. In germline, CDR1 is GTSNPN, CDR2 SVGIG (reference sequence). V was pared by 1 base and J by 5 bases, with 5 bases between.

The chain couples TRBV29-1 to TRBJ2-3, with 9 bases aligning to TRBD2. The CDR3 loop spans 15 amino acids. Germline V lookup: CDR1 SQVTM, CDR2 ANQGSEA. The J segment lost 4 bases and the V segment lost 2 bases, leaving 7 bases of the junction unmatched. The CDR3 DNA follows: TGCAGCGTTGAACTCTTTAGCGGGAGTCCAGATACGCAGTATTTT. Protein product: CSVELFSGSPDTQYF.

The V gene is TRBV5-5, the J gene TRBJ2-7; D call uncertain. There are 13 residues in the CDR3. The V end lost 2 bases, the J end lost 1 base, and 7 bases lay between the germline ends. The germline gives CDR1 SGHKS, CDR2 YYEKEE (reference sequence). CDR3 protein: CASSFSVSYEQYF. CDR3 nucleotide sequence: TGTGCCAGCAGCTTTTCCGTTTCCTACGAGCAGTACTTC. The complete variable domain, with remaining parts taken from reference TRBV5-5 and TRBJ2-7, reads DAGVTQSPTHLIKTRGQQVTLRCSPISGHKSVSWYQQVLGQGPQFIFQYYEKEERGRGNFPDRFSARQFPNYSSELNVNALLLGDSALYLCASSFSVSYEQYFGPGTRLTVT.

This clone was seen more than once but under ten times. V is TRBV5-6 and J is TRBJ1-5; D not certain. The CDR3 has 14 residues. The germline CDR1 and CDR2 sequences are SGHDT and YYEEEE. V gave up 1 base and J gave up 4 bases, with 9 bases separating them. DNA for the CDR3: TGTGCCAGCAGCTTGCGAGGTGAGAATCAGCCCCAGCATTTT. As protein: CASSLRGENQPQHF.

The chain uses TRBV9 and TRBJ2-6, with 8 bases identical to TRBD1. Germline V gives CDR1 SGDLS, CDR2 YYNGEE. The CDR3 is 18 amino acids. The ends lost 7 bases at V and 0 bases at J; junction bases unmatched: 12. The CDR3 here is CASQDRGTAISGANVLTF. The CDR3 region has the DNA TGTGCCAGCCAAGACAGGGGAACCGCGATCTCTGGGGCCAACGTCCTGACTTTC.

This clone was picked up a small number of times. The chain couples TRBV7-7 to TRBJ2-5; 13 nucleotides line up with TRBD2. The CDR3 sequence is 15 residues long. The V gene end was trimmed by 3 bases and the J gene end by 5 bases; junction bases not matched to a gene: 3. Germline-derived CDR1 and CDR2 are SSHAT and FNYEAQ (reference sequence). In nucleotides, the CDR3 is TGTGCCAGCAGCTTCGGGACTAGCGGGATGGAGACCCAGTACTTC. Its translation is CASSFGTSGMETQYF.

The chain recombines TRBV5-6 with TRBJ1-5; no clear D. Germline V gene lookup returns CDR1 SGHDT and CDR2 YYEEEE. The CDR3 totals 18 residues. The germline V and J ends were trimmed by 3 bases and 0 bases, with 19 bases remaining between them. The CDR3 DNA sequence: TGTGCCAGCAGCTCGGCCGGGAACAGCCAGTATAGCAATCAGCCCCAGCATTTT. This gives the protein CASSSAGNSQYSNQPQHF.

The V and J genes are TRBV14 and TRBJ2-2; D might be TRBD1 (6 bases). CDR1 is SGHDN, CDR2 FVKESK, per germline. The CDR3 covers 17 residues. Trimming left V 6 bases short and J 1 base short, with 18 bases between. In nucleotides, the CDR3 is TGTGCCAGCAGTCGATATTCAGGGGCCCAGAACACCGGGGAGCTGTTTTTT. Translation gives CASSRYSGAQNTGELFF.

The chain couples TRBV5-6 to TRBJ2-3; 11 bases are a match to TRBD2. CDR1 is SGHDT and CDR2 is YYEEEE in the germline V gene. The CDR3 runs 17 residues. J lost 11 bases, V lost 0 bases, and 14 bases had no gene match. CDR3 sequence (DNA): TGTGCCAGCAGCTTGGGGGGGCCTGGACTAGCGGGCGCCGAGCAGTATTTT. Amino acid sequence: CASSLGGPGLAGAEQYF.

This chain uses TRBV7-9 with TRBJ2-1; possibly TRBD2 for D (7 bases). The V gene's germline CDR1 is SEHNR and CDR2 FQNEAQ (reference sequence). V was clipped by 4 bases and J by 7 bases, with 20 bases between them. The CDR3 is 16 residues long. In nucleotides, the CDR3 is TGTGCCAGCAGCTGGGGGGGGCGGGAGATAGCAAATGAGCAGTTCTTC. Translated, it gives CASSWGGREIANEQFF.

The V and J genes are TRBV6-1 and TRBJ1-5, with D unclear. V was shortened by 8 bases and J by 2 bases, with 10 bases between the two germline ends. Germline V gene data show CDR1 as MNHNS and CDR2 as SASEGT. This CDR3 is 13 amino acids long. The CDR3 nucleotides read TGTGCCAGCGAACTGAGCCGCAATCAGCCCCAGCATTTT. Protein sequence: CASELSRNQPQHF.

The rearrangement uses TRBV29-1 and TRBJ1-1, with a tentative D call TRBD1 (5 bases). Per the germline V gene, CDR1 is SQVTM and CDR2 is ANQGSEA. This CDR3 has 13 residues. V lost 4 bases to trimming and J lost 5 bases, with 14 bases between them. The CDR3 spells CSVAHDGGTEAFF. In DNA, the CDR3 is TGCAGCGTTGCACATGACGGGGGAACTGAAGCTTTCTTT.

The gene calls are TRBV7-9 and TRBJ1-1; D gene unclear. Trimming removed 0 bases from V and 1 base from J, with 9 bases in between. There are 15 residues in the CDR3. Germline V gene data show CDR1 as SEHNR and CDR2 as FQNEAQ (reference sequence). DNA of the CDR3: TGTGCCAGCAGCTTAGCCGAGACACAGAACACTGAAGCTTTCTTT. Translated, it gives CASSLAETQNTEAFF.

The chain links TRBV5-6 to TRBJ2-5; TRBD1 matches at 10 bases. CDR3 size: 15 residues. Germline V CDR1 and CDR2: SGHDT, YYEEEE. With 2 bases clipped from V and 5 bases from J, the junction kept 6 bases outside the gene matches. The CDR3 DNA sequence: TGTGCCAGCAGCTTAGGGACAGGGGTAAAGGAGACCCAGTACTTC. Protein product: CASSLGTGVKETQYF.

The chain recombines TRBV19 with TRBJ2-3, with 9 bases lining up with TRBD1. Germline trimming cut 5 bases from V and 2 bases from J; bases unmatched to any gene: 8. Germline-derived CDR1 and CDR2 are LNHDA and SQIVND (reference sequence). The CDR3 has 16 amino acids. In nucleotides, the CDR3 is TGTGCCAGTAGTCCCAGCCGGACAGGGGCCACAGATACGCAGTATTTT. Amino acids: CASSPSRTGATDTQYF.

CDR3: CASSLGQGGQPQHF. CDR3 nucleotide sequence: TGCGCCAGCAGCTTAGGACAGGGGGGTCAGCCCCAGCATTTT. V and J are TRBV5-1 and TRBJ1-5; 10 positions agree with TRBD1. Germline lookup yields CDR1 SGHRS and CDR2 YFSETQ. This CDR3 spans 14 amino acids. After removal of 2 bases from V and 6 bases from J, the junction contained 2 bases not matched to a gene.

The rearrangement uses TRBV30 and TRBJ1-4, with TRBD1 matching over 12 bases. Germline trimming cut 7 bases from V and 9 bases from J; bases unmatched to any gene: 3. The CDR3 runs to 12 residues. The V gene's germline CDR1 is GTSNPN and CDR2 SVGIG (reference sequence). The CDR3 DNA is TGTGCCTCCGGGACAGGGGGCAAAAAACTGTTTTTT. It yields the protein CASGTGGKKLFF.

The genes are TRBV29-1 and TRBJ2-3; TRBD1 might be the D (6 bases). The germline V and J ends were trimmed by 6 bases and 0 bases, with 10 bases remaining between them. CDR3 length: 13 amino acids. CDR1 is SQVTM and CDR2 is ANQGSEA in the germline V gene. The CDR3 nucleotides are TGCAGCGTGGGACATACTAGCACAGATACGCAGTATTTT. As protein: CSVGHTSTDTQYF.

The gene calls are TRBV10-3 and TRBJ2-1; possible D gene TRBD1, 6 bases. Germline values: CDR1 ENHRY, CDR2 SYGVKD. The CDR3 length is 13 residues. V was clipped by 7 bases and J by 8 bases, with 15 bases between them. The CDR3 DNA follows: TGTGCCATCAAGCACAGGGTGGAAGATGAGCAGTTCTTC. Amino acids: CAIKHRVEDEQFF.

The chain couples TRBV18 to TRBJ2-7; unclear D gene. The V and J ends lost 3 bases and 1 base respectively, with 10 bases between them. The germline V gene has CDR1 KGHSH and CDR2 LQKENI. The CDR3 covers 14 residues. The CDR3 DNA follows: TGTGCCAGCTCACCGGCGGCGGATTCCTACGAGCAGTACTTC. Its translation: CASSPAADSYEQYF. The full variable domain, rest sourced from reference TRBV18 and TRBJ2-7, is NAGVMQNPRHLVRRRGQEARLRCSPMKGHSHVYWYRQLPEEGLKFMVYLQKENIIDESGMPKERFSAEFPKEGPSILRIQQVVRGDSAAYFCASSPAADSYEQYFGPGTRLTVT.

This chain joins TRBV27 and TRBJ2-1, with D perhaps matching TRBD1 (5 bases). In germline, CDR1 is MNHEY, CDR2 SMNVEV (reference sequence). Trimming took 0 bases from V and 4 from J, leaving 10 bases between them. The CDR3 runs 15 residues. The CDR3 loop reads CASSLSGQDYNEQFF. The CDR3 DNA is TGTGCCAGCAGTTTATCGGGGCAGGATTACAATGAGCAGTTCTTC.

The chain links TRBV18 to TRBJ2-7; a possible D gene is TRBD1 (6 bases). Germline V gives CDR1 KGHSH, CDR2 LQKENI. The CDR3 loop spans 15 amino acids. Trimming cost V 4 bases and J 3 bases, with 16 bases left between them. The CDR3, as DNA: TGTGCCAGCTCACGCGCCACAGGGTATAGCTACGAGCAGTACTTC. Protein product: CASSRATGYSYEQYF.

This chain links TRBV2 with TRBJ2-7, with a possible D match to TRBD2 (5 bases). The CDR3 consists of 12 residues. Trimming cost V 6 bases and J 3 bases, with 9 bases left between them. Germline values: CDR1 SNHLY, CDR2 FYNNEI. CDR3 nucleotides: TGTGCCAGCAGGGGAGAGGGCTACGAGCAGTACTTC. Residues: CASRGEGYEQYF. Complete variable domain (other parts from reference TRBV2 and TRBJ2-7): EPEVTQTPSHQVTQMGQEVILRCVPISNHLYFYWYRQILGQKVEFLVSFYNNEISEKSEIFDDQFSVERPDGSNFTLKIRSTKLEDSAMYFCASRGEGYEQYFGPGTRLTVT.

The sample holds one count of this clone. The CDR3 protein is CASKREGPTGELFF. For the CDR3, the DNA is TGTGCCAGCAAACGGGAGGGCCCCACCGGGGAGCTGTTTTTT. V and J are TRBV2 and TRBJ2-2, with 8 bases matching TRBD2. This CDR3 contains 14 residues. V was pared by 7 bases and J by 4 bases, with 5 bases of the junction left unmatched. CDR1 is SNHLY, CDR2 FYNNEI, per germline.